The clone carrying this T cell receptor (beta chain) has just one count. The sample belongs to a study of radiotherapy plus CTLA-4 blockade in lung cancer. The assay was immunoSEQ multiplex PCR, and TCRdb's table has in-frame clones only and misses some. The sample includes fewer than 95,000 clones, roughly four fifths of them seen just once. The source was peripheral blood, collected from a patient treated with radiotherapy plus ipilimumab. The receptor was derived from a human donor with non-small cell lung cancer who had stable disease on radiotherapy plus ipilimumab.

The DNA of the CDR3 is TGTGCCAGCAGCCCTAGGGGGCAGGGGGCATTGGGAGAGACCCAGTACTTC. This gives the protein CASSPRGQGALGETQYF. The V call is TRBV7-9, the J call TRBJ2-5; TRBD1 matches 8 bases. Looked up from germline, CDR1 is SEHNR and CDR2 is FQNEAQ (reference sequence). The CDR3 length is 17 residues. Trimming at V came to 5 bases and at J to 4 bases, leaving 15 bases not matched to a gene.